A selection of T cell receptor beta chains follows, all from one sample in a study of OX40 agonist ivuxolimab in advanced cancers. The protocol was immunoSEQ multiplex PCR, while the TCRdb copy is restricted to in-frame clones and leaves out a portion. The sample carries approximately 65,000 clones, over 80% recorded once. This specimen consisted of CD4+ or CD8+ T cells sorted from blood, obtained in a trial of the OX40 agonist ivuxolimab. The origin of the receptors is an adult with an advanced solid tumor such as melanoma, head and neck, liver or kidney cancer. Each CDR3 is given with its conserved first and last residue. A D gene is named only where the DNA matches it firmly. Only some rows state a clone size, as once, few, many or a class for expanded clones.

NA	TRBJ2-5	NA	TRBV5-4	TGTGCCAGCAGCTTGAGATTAGGAGAAGAGACCCAGTACTTC	CASSLRLGEETQYF
NA	TRBJ2-2	TRBD2	TRBV2	TGTGCCAGCAGGATCGGACTAGCGGGAACCGGGGAGCTGTTTTTT	CASRIGLAGTGELFF
NA	TRBJ2-5	NA	TRBV27	TGTGCCAGCAGGACACTTGGCGGAGAGACCCAGTACTTC	CASRTLGGETQYF
once	TRBJ1-5	TRBD1	TRBV18	TGTGCCAGCTCACCGGCCGGGACAGGTAGCAATCAGCCCCAGCATTTT	CASSPAGTGSNQPQHF
NA	TRBJ2-1	TRBD1	TRBV5-1	TGCGCCAGCGGGACAGGGTCCCTCGGTGAGCAGTTCTTC	CASGTGSLGEQFF
NA	TRBJ2-1	TRBD2	TRBV30	TGTGCCTGGAGTGTAGGACTAGCGGGAGCGTACAATGAGCAGTTCTTC	CAWSVGLAGAYNEQFF
NA	TRBJ1-2	NA	TRBV9	TGTGCCAGCAGCGTAAGCAGCTATGGCTACACCTTC	CASSVSSYGYTF
few	TRBJ1-5	NA	TRBV28	TGTGCCACCCACCCTGAAGGTAGCAATCAGCCCCAGCATTTT	CATHPEGSNQPQHF
NA	TRBJ2-5	TRBD2	TRBV2	TGTGCCAGCAGGGGTAAAGCGGGAGGCCAAGAGACCCAGTACTTC	CASRGKAGGQETQYF
once	TRBJ1-2	TRBD1	TRBV7-9	TGTGCCAGCAGCTTTGAGGGACAGCGGGGAGTGGGCTATGGCTACACCTTC	CASSFEGQRGVGYGYTF
NA	TRBJ2-5	TRBD1	TRBV28	TGTGCCAGCAGTTCACCCGCCCGGGACAGGGGCCTTGAGACCCAGTACTTC	CASSSPARDRGLETQYF
NA	TRBJ1-1	TRBD1	TRBV10-3	TGTGCCATCAGTGGTAACAGGGGCCTGAACACTGAAGCTTTCTTT	CAISGNRGLNTEAFF
once	TRBJ2-1	TRBD2	TRBV5-1	TGCGCCAGCAGCTTGTTCACTAGCGGCGGCAATGAGCAGTTCTTC	CASSLFTSGGNEQFF
NA	TRBJ2-1	NA	TRBV10-3	TGTGCCATCAGTGAGTCAGGCTTCTCCTACAATGAGCAGTTCTTC	CAISESGFSYNEQFF
few	TRBJ1-4	NA	TRBV28	TGTGCCAGCAGTTTTGAGGGGGGAAGGGTTGAAAAACTGTTTTTT	CASSFEGGRVEKLFF
NA	TRBJ2-3	TRBD2	TRBV28	TGTGCCAGCAGCGGGGGGGGGAGCGGGCTAACAGATACGCAGTATTTT	CASSGGGSGLTDTQYF
NA	TRBJ2-3	TRBD1	TRBV27	TGTGCCAGCAGGGACAGGGCTGGGGTGGGAGATACGCAGTATTTT	CASRDRAGVGDTQYF
NA	TRBJ2-4	NA	TRBV19	TGTGCCAGTAGCCCGTTACGATCACTTGGTGGCAAAAACATTCAGTACTTC	CASSPLRSLGGKNIQYF
NA	TRBJ2-1	NA	TRBV23-1	TGCGCCAGCAGGCTGTGGGGGACCTATTACAATGAGCAGTTCTTC	CASRLWGTYYNEQFF
NA	TRBJ2-5	NA	TRBV5-6	TGTGCCAGCAGCTTGTACGGGTTTTGGGAGACCCAGTACTTC	CASSLYGFWETQYF
NA	TRBJ2-3	NA	TRBV29-1	TGCAGCGTTGAACTCCCCACGGATACGCAGTATTTT	CSVELPTDTQYF
NA	TRBJ2-1	NA	TRBV19	TGTGCCAGTAGTATAGTCTACGATGAGCAGTTCTTC	CASSIVYDEQFF
NA	TRBJ2-7	NA	TRBV27	TGTGCCTCTTTCGCAGGGGTTCCCTCCTACGAGCAGTACTTC	CASFAGVPSYEQYF
few	TRBJ1-4	NA	TRBV28	TGTGCCAGCAGTTCCCCTCCGGGACACGTGGGGGAAAAACTGTTTTTT	CASSSPPGHVGEKLFF
NA	TRBJ2-6	TRBD1	TRBV18	TGTGCCAGCTCGCCACGTACAGGGGGGCTTGCTGGGGCCAACGTCCTGACTTTC	CASSPRTGGLAGANVLTF
NA	TRBJ2-2	NA	TRBV19	TGTGCCAGTACAGGGTCGGCTTACACCGGGGAGCTGTTTTTT	CASTGSAYTGELFF
once	TRBJ2-3	NA	TRBV7-2	TGTGCCAGCAGCTCCCTTGTGGGGGCAGATACGCAGTATTTT	CASSSLVGADTQYF
few	TRBJ1-4	TRBD1	TRBV6-4	TGTGCCAGCAGGATTCCGGGACAGGGGGACCCTGCAACTAATGAAAAACTGTTTTTT	CASRIPGQGDPATNEKLFF
NA	TRBJ2-1	NA	TRBV27	TGTGCCAGCAGTTCCAGGGGTCATGAGCAGTTCTTC	CASSSRGHEQFF
NA	TRBJ2-2	NA	TRBV7-9	TGTGCCAGCAGCTTGGGGACCAACACCGGGGAGCTGTTTTTT	CASSLGTNTGELFF
NA	TRBJ1-1	NA	TRBV10-3	TGTGCCATCAGTGACAGTGAAGGAAACACTGAAGCTTTCTTT	CAISDSEGNTEAFF